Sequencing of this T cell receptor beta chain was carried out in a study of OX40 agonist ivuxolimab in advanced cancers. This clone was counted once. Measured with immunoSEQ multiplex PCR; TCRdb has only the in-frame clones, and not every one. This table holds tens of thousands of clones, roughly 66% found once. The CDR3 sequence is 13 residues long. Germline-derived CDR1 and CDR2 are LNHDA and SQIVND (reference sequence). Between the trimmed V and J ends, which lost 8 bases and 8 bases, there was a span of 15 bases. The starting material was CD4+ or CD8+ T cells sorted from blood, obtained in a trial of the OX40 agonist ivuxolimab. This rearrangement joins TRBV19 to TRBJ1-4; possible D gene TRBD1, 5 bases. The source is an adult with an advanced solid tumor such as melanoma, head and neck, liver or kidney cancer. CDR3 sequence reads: CASRGLGQEKLFF. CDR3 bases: TGTGCCAGTCGGGGCCTAGGGCAAGAAAAACTGTTTTTT.